These 3 T cell receptor beta chains share one sample of origin, sequenced in a study of T cells after yellow fever vaccination (dated by TCRdb to about 2019). Per the publication, the treatment or condition label means: live attenuated yellow fever vaccine strain. The method behind the library was 5' RACE. The run used an Illumina HiSeq 2500. TCRdb passed the public sequencing reads through fastp at Q25 and MiXCR, retaining productive beta sequences. Each entry merges the rows of one CDR3 protein and shows their most common DNA and genes. Present in this sample are approximately 600,000 distinct CDR3 sequences, approximately 13% of which were seen just once. The top ten clones comprise about 15% of the sample. Sample: PBMCs, taken on the day of the yellow fever booster vaccination. All receptors derive from a man aged 25-45 years who received the YFV17D yellow fever vaccine.

The chain recombines TRBV6-2 or TRBV6-3 with TRBJ2-1; D may correspond to TRBD1 or TRBD2 (6 bases each). V lost 5 bases, J lost 8 bases, and 16 bases lay in between. Germline CDR1 reads MNHEY; CDR2 reads SVGEGT. This CDR3 has 14 amino acids. CDR3 DNA: TGTGCCAGCAGTGGACAGAATGGGGGGTATGAGCAGTTCTTC. Encoded protein: CASSGQNGGYEQFF.

This clonotype was detected a few times. The V and J genes are TRBV11-2 and TRBJ1-3, with 9 bases identical to TRBD1. J lost 4 bases, V lost 1 base, and 5 bases had no gene match. CDR3 size: 16 residues. Germline lookup yields CDR1 SGHAT and CDR2 FQNNGV. CDR3 in amino acids: CASSLGDRAGGNTIYF. CDR3 DNA: TGTGCCAGCAGCTTAGGGGACAGGGCCGGAGGAAACACCATATATTTT.

V usage is TRBV12-3 or TRBV12-4 and J usage is TRBJ2-1; possibly TRBD2 for D (6 bases). The CDR3 extends over 14 amino acids. V was clipped by 2 bases and J by 3 bases, with 8 bases between them. The CDR3, as DNA: TGTGCCAGCAGTTTAAGGGACTTCTACAATGAGCAGTTCTTC. This encodes CASSLRDFYNEQFF.